The entry below gives a single T cell receptor (beta chain) sequence along with its context. The CDR3 runs to 15 residues. With V trimmed by 3 bases and J by 1 base, 5 bases remained unmatched. The germline V gene has CDR1 SGDLS and CDR2 YYNGEE. These data originate in a study of blood T cell repertoires in COVID-19. On the study more broadly: Sites across the United States, Italy and Spain contributed samples from acute and convalescent COVID-19. T cells, B-cell-depleted T cells, or PBMCs provided the cDNA or gDNA that served as material.

Authors' methods: Estimation of nucleated cell counts was performed using reference gene primer amplification. The repertoire was sequenced with immunoSEQ multiplex PCR; TCRdb's copy has only in-frame clones and lacks some. Clonal size and the V and J genes are those of that table, whereas D and trimming came from the DNA. The data contain over 150,000 clones, around 80% of them singletons. The V and J genes are TRBV9 and TRBJ1-1, with 8 bases identical to TRBD1. The source is a woman between 70 and 85 years old who had recovered from COVID-19. What was sequenced was peripheral blood. This CDR3 reads CASSAPQGANTEAFF. In DNA, the CDR3 is TGTGCCAGCAGCGCCCCTCAGGGGGCGAACACTGAAGCTTTCTTT.